This TCR beta chain was sequenced during a study of blood T cell repertoires in COVID-19. About the research overall: Material from acute and convalescent COVID-19 was sourced from the United States, Italy and Spain.

The germline V gene encodes CDR1 LNHNV and CDR2 YYDKDF (reference sequence). The V and J ends lost 1 base and 3 bases, in that order; junction bases with no gene match: 7. The CDR3 runs 16 residues. As processed by the authors: Counts of nucleated cells, estimated from reference gene primer amplification, were obtained. Using immunoSEQ multiplex PCR, the repertoire was profiled, and TCRdb retains in-frame clones only, with some absent. The D gene and trimming were derived from the DNA, and the V and J assignments and clone size from that table. The top ten hold 3.5% to 4% of the sample, which has fewer than 100,000 clones, roughly 85% seen once.

This sequence originates from a man in his 60s with acute or convalescent COVID-19. This sequence joins TRBV15 and TRBJ2-5, with 8 bases aligning to TRBD1. The sequencing input was peripheral blood. The CDR3: CATSRGSGGAEETQYF. The CDR3 coding sequence is TGTGCCACCAGCAGAGGTTCAGGGGGCGCGGAAGAGACCCAGTACTTC.